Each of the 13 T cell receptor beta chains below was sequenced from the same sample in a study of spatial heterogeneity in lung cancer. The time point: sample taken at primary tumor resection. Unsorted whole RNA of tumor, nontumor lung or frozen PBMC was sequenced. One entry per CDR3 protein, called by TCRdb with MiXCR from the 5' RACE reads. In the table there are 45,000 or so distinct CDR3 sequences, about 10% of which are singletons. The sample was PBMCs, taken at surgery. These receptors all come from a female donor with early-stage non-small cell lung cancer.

CDR3 sequence: CSVKAGGPTGELFF. Written as DNA, the CDR3 is TGCAGTGTGAAAGCGGGGGGGCCAACCGGGGAGCTGTTTTTT. The chain uses TRBV20-1 and TRBJ2-2; 10 bases line up with TRBD2. The length of the CDR3 is 14 residues. Germline values: CDR1 DFQATT, CDR2 SNEGSKA (reference sequence). The V gene end was trimmed by 7 bases and the J gene end by 5 bases; junction bases not matched to a gene: 7.

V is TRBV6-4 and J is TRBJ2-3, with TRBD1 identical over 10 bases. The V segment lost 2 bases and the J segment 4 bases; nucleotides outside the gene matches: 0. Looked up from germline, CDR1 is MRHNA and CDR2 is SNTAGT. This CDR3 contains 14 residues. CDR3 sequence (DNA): TGTGCCAGCAGTGACGGGACAGGGGCAGATACGCAGTATTTT. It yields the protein CASSDGTGADTQYF.

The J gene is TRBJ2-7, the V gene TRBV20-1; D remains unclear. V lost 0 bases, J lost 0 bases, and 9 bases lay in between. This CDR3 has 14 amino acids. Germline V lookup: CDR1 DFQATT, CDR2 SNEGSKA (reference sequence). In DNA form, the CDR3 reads TGCAGTGCTAGAGATACCCTAGTCTCCTACGAGCAGTACTTC. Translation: CSARDTLVSYEQYF.

The CDR3 DNA follows: TGTGCCAGCAGAAGGACAGGGTCGGGCTCTGGGGCCAACGTCCTGACTTTC. Translating it yields CASRRTGSGSGANVLTF. This rearrangement joins TRBV6-6 to TRBJ2-6, with TRBD1 identical over 8 bases. In germline, CDR1 is MNHNY, CDR2 SVGAGI (reference sequence). V dropped 6 bases and J dropped 0; count of bases not matched to a gene: 7. The CDR3 is made up of 17 amino acids.

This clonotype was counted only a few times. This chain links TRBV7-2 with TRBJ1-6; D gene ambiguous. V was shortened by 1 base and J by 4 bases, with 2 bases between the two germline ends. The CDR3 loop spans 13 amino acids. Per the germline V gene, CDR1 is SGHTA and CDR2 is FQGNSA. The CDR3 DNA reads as TGTGCCAGCAGCTTAGAGTATAATTCACCCCTCCACTTT. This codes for CASSLEYNSPLHF. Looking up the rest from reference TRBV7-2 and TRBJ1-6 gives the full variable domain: GAGVSQSPSNKVTEKGKDVELRCDPISGHTALYWYRQSLGQGLEFLIYFQGNSAPDKSGLPSDRFSAERTGGSVSTLTIQRTQQEDSAVYLCASSLEYNSPLHFGNGTRLTVT.

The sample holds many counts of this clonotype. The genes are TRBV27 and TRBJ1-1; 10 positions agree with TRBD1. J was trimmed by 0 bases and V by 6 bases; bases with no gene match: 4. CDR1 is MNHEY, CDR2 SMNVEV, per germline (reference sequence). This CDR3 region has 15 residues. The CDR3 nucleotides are TGTGCCAGCAGGCTGGACAGGGGGATGAACACTGAAGCTTTCTTT. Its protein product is CASRLDRGMNTEAFF.

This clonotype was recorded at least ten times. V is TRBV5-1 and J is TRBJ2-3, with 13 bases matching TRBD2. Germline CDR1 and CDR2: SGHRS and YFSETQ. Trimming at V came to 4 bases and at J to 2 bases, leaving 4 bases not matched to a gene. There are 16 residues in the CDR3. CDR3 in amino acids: CASSGGLAGTTDTQYF. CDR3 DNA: TGCGCCAGCAGCGGGGGACTAGCGGGGACCACAGATACGCAGTATTTT.

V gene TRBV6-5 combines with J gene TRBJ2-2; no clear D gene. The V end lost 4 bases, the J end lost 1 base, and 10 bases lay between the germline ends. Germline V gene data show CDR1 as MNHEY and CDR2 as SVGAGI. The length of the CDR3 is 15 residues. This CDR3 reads CASSSYAGNTGELFF. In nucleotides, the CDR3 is TGTGCCAGCAGTTCGTATGCTGGGAACACCGGGGAGCTGTTTTTT.

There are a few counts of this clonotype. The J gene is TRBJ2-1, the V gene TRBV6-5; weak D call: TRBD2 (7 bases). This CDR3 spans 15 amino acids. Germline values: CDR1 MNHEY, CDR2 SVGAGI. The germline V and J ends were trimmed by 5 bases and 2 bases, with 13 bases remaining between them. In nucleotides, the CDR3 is TGTGCCAGCAGTCCCACGGGGGGCCCCTACAATGAGCAGTTCTTC. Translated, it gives CASSPTGGPYNEQFF.

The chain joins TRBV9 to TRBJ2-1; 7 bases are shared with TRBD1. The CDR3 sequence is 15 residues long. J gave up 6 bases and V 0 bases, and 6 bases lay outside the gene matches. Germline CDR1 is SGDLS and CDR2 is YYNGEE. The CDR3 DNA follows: TGTGCCAGCAGCGTAGCCCTGACAGGGCGCAATGAGCAGTTCTTC. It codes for CASSVALTGRNEQFF.

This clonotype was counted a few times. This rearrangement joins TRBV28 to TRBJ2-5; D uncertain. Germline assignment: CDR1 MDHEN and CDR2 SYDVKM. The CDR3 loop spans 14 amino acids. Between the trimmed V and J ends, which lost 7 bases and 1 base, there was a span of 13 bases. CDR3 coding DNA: TGTGCCAGCAAGGGAAGCGCCGTCCAAGAGACCCAGTACTTC. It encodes CASKGSAVQETQYF.

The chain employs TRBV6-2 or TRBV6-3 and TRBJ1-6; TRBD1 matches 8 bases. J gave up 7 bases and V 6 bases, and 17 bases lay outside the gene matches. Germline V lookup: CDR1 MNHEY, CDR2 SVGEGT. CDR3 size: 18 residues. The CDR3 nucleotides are TGTGCCAGCAGAACCACTAGACTCCAGGGGGCGCGGAATTCACCCCTCCACTTT. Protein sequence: CASRTTRLQGARNSPLHF.

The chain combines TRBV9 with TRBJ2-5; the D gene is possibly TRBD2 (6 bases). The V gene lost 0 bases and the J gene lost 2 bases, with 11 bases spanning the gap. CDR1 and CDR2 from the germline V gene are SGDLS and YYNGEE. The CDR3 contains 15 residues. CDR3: CASSVGGLAQETQYF. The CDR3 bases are TGTGCCAGCAGCGTAGGGGGACTGGCACAAGAGACCCAGTACTTC.